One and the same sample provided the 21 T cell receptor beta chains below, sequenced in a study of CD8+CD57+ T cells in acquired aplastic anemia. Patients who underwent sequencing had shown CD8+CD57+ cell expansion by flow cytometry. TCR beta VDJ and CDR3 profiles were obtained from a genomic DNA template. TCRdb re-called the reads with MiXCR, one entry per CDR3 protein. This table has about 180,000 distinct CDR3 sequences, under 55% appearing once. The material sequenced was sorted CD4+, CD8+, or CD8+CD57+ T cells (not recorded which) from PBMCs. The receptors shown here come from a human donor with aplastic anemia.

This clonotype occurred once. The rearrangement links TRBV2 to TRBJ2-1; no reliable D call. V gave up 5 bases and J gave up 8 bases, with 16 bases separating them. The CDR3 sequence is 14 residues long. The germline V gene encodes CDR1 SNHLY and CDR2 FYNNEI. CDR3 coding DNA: TGTGCCAGCAGTCAGTACGATCCTATCGATGAGCAGTTCTTC. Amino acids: CASSQYDPIDEQFF.

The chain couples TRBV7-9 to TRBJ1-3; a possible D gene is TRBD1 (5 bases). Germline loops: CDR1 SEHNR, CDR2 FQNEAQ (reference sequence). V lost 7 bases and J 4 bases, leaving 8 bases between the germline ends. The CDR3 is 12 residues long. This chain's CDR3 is CASTWGGNTIYF. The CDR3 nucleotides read TGTGCCAGCACCTGGGGGGGAAACACCATATATTTT.

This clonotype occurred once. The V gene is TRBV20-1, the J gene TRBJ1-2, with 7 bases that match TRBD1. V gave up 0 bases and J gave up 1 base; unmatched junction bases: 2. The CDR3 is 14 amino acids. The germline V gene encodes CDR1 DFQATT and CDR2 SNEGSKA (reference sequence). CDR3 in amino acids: CSAREGGRNYGYTF. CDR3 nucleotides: TGCAGTGCTAGAGAAGGGGGCCGTAACTATGGCTACACCTTC.

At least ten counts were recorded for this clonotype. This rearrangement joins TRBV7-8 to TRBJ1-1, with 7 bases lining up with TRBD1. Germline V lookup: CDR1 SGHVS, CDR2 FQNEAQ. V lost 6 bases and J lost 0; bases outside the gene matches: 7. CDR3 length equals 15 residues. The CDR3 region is CASRRGGYLNTEAFF. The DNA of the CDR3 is TGTGCCAGCAGGAGAGGGGGCTATTTGAACACTGAAGCTTTCTTT.

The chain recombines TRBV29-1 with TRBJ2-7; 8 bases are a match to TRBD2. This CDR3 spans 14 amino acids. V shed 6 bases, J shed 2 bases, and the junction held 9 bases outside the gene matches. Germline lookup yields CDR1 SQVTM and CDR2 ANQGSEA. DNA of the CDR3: TGCAGCGTCCTTCTCTCGGGAGGGCCCTACGAGCAGTACTTC. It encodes CSVLLSGGPYEQYF.

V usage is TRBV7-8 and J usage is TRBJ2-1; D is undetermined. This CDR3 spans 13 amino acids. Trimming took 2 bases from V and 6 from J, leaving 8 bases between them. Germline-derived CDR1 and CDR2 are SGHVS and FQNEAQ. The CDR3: CASSLLPVNEQFF. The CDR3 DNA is TGTGCCAGCAGCTTACTTCCTGTCAATGAGCAGTTCTTC.

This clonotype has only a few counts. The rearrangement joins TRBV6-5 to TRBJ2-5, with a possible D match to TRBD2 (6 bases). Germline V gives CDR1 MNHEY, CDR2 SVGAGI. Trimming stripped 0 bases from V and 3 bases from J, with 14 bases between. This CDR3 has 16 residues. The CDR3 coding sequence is TGTGCCAGCAGTTACTCGTTCGCGGGGAGTAAAGAGACCCAGTACTTC. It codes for CASSYSFAGSKETQYF.

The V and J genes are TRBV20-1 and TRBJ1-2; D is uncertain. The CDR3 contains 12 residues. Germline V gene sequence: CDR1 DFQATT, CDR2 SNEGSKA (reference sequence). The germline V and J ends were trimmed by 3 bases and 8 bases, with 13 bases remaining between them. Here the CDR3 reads CSARVIDKGYTF. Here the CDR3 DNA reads TGCAGTGCTAGGGTTATAGATAAAGGCTACACCTTC.

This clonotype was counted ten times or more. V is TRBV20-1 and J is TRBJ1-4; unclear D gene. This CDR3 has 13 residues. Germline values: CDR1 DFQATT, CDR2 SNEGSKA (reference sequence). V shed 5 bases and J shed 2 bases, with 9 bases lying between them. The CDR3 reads CSALGGTNEKLFF. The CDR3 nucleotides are TGCAGTGCTCTCGGAGGGACTAATGAAAAACTGTTTTTT.

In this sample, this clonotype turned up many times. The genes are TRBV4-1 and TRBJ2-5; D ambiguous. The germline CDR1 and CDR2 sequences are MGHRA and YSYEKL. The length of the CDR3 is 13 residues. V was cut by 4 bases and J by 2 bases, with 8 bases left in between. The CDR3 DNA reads TGCGCCAGCAGCCGACCCACTCAAGAGACCCAGTACTTC. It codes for CASSRPTQETQYF.

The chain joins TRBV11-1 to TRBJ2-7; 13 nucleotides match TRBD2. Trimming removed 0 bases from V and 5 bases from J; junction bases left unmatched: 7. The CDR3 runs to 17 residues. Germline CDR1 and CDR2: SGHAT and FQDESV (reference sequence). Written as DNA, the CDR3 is TGTGCCAGCAGCTTAGCGCGAGGGACTAGCGGGAACCACGAGCAGTACTTC. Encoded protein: CASSLARGTSGNHEQYF.

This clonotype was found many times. CDR3 bases: TGTGCCAGCAGCTTGGGGACAGGGAATGAAAAACTGTTTTTT. It encodes CASSLGTGNEKLFF. V and J are TRBV7-9 and TRBJ1-4; 9 nucleotides line up with TRBD1. The CDR3 is 14 amino acids. The V and J ends lost 3 bases and 5 bases, in that order; junction bases with no gene match: 1. From germline, CDR1 is SEHNR and CDR2 FQNEAQ (reference sequence).

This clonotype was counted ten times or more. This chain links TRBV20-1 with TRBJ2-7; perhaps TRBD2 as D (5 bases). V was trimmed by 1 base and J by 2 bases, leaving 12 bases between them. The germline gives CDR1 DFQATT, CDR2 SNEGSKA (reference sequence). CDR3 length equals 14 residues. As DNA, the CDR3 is TGCAGTGCTAGAGCCCCCTCACTAGCCTACGAGCAGTACTTC. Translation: CSARAPSLAYEQYF.

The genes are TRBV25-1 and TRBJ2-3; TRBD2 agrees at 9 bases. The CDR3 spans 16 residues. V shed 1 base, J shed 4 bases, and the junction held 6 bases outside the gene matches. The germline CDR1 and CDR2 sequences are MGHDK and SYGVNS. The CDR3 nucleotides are TGTGCCAGCAGTGAATCCCTTGCGGGGGGGGCAGATACGCAGTATTTT. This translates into CASSESLAGGADTQYF.

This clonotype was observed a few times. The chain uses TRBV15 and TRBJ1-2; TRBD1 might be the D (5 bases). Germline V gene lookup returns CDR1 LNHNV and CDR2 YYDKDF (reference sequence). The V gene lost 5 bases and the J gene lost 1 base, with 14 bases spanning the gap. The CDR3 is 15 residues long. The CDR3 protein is CATSGGHSLNYGYTF. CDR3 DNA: TGTGCCACCAGCGGCGGACACAGCCTTAACTATGGCTACACCTTC.

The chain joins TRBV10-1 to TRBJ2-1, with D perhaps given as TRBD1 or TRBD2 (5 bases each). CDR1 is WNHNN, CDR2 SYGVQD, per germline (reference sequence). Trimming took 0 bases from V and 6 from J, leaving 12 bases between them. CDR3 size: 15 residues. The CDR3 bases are TGCGCCAGCAGTGAGTCAGTAGCTGGGGGCAATGAGCAGTTCTTC. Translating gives CASSESVAGGNEQFF.

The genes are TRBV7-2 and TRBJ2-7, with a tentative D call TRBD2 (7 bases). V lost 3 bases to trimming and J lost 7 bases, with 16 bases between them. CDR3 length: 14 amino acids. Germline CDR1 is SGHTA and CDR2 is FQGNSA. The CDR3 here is CASSFPRRGAEQYF. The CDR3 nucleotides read TGTGCCAGCAGCTTCCCCCGTCGGGGGGCAGAGCAGTACTTC.

In DNA, the CDR3 is TGTGCCAGCAGTAACGGACAGGGAAAATCCTACGAGCAGTACTTC. Amino acids: CASSNGQGKSYEQYF. The chain is built from TRBV2 and TRBJ2-7; TRBD1 matches 8 bases. V shed 5 bases, J shed 1 base, and the junction held 7 bases outside the gene matches. This CDR3 is built from 15 residues. The germline gives CDR1 SNHLY, CDR2 FYNNEI. The whole variable domain, remainder taken from reference TRBV2 and TRBJ2-7, is EPEVTQTPSHQVTQMGQEVILRCVPISNHLYFYWYRQILGQKVEFLVSFYNNEISEKSEIFDDQFSVERPDGSNFTLKIRSTKLEDSAMYFCASSNGQGKSYEQYFGPGTRLTVT.

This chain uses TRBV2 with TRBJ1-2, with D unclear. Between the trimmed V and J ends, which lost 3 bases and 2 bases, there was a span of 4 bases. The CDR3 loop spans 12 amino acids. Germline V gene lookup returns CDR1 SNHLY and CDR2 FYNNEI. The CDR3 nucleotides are TGTGCCAGCAGTGACAGCAACTATGGCTACACCTTC. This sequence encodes CASSDSNYGYTF.

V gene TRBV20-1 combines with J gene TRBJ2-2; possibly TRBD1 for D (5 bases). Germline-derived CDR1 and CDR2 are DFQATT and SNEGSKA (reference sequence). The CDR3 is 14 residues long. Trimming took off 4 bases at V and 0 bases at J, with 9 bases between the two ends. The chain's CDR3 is CSATSTANTGELFF. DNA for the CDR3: TGCAGTGCTACCTCGACAGCGAACACCGGGGAGCTGTTTTTT.

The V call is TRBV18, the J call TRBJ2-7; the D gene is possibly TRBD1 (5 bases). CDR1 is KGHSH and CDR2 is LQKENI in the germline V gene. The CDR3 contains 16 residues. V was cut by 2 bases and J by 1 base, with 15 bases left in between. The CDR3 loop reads CASSPMSQAVSYEQYF. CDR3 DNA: TGTGCCAGCTCACCAATGTCACAGGCGGTATCCTACGAGCAGTACTTC.